The 10 T cell receptor beta chains reported below all come from one sample, sequenced in a study of cytomegalovirus exposure and HLA in healthy donors. PCR used 60 Vbeta primers and 13 Jbeta primers. The assay was immunoSEQ multiplex PCR, and TCRdb's table has in-frame clones only and misses some. The profile covers about 150,000 clones, with about 88% appearing a single time and more than 2% taken by the ten largest. Sequenced material: PBMCs. These receptors originate from a woman aged 18-29 years in good health and CMV-seronegative.

The chain is built from TRBV7-9 and TRBJ2-3, with 7 nucleotides matching TRBD2. The germline CDR1 and CDR2 sequences are SEHNR and FQNEAQ (reference sequence). This CDR3 spans 15 amino acids. The trim removed 8 bases at V and 3 bases at J, leaving 11 bases unmatched. The CDR3 region is CASVKGAGVTDTQYF. CDR3 nucleotide sequence: TGTGCCAGCGTAAAAGGGGCGGGAGTAACAGATACGCAGTATTTT.

This chain connects TRBV6-5 to TRBJ2-5; 7 bases are a match to TRBD2. Trimming cost V 10 bases and J 4 bases; bases outside gene matches: 9. This CDR3 has 13 amino acids. The germline CDR1 and CDR2 sequences are MNHEY and SVGAGI. Here the CDR3 DNA reads TGTGCCACCACCGGGGGGTGGGGAGAGACCCAGTACTTC. This translates into CATTGGWGETQYF.

The chain carries TRBV5-1 and TRBJ2-1; 10 bases align to TRBD2. Germline V gives CDR1 SGHRS, CDR2 YFSETQ. After removal of 4 bases from V and 8 bases from J, the junction contained 12 bases not matched to a gene. The CDR3 runs to 16 residues. DNA of the CDR3: TGCGCCAGCAGCCCGGCCAGGCTAGCGGGAGACGATGAGCAGTTCTTC. Amino acids: CASSPARLAGDDEQFF.

The table lists this clone with a count of one. This chain's CDR3 is CAWGRNAKNIQYF. In nucleotides, the CDR3 is TGTGCCTGGGGCCGTAACGCCAAAAACATTCAGTACTTC. The chain joins TRBV30 to TRBJ2-4; D gene unclear. The CDR3 is 13 amino acids. Germline V gene data show CDR1 as GTSNPN and CDR2 as SVGIG (reference sequence). Between the trimmed V and J ends, which lost 5 bases and 1 base, there was a span of 9 bases.

The J gene is TRBJ1-5, the V gene TRBV28; the D gene is possibly TRBD1 (5 bases). The CDR3 covers 15 residues. V was shortened by 6 bases and J by 1 base, with 13 bases between the two germline ends. Germline V gives CDR1 MDHEN, CDR2 SYDVKM. As DNA, the CDR3 is TGTGCCAGCAGAACCGGGGGGGTCAGCAATCAGCCCCAGCATTTT. It codes for CASRTGGVSNQPQHF. Variable domain in full (rest from reference TRBV28 and TRBJ1-5): DVKVTQSSRYLVKRTGEKVFLECVQDMDHENMFWYRQDPGLGLRLIYFSYDVKMKEKGDIPEGYSVSREKKERFSLILESASTNQTSMYLCASRTGGVSNQPQHFGDGTRLSIL.

Here the CDR3 DNA reads TGTGCCAGCAGCAGTCCGTGGGGACTAGTTTACTTC. Translated, it gives CASSSPWGLVYF. The V gene is TRBV9, the J gene TRBJ2-5; 8 bases fit TRBD2. V gave up 4 bases and J gave up 14 bases; unmatched junction bases: 10. CDR1 and CDR2 from the germline V gene are SGDLS and YYNGEE. The length of the CDR3 is 12 residues.

V is TRBV10-3 and J is TRBJ2-2; D remains ambiguous. The germline gives CDR1 ENHRY, CDR2 SYGVKD. This CDR3 is built from 15 residues. Trimming removed 0 bases from V and 1 base from J, with 6 bases in between. DNA for the CDR3: TGTGCCATCAGTGAGTCGTCAGGGAACACCGGGGAGCTGTTTTTT. As protein: CAISESSGNTGELFF.

In this sample, this clone turned up many times. Written as DNA, the CDR3 is TGCGCCAGCAGGAGAGTAGCCAAAAACATTCAGTACTTC. Its translation is CASRRVAKNIQYF. The chain couples TRBV4-3 to TRBJ2-4; D remains ambiguous. The ends were cut back, 6 bases at V and 0 bases at J, with 6 bases in the middle. This CDR3 region has 13 residues. Germline V gene sequence: CDR1 LGHNA, CDR2 YSLEER.

This clone has only one observation. The V gene is TRBV19, the J gene TRBJ2-3; D perhaps matches TRBD1 (5 bases). Germline V CDR1 and CDR2: LNHDA, SQIVND (reference sequence). Trimming took 4 bases from V and 3 from J, leaving 17 bases between them. The CDR3 is 16 amino acids. Here the CDR3 DNA reads TGTGCCAGTAGTACCCGGTCTGACAGTCTGACAGATACGCAGTATTTT. It yields the protein CASSTRSDSLTDTQYF.

The V call is TRBV15, the J call TRBJ2-7; 10 nucleotides match TRBD1. V lost 1 base, J lost 6 bases, and 12 bases stayed unmatched. The germline CDR1 and CDR2 sequences are LNHNV and YYDKDF (reference sequence). The CDR3 runs 17 residues. CDR3 region: CATSRGRRTGGWSEQYF. CDR3 sequence (DNA): TGTGCCACCAGCAGAGGGCGGCGGACAGGGGGTTGGTCCGAGCAGTACTTC.